Listed here are 25 T cell receptor beta chains from one sample, sequenced in a study of shared clonotypes between healthy human individuals (dated by TCRdb to 2020 to 2021). Libraries were made using the immunoSEQ multiplex PCR assay. Drawn from immuneACCESS, this table holds only the in-frame rearrangements with V and J called that TCRdb kept. Clones are partly lost; checked studies trace under half to an unresolved V gene and leave the rest unexplained. In this sample the table shows more than 2,000,000 clones, roughly 92% of which occur a single time. The ten largest clones add up to around 0.14% of the sample. The sample consisted of naive CD4+ T cells sorted from blood. Interpreted using the paper, the cell subset or site label stands for: CD45RA+ positively selected. These TCRs come from a man aged 18 to 29 in good health.

This chain uses TRBV5-4 with TRBJ2-2; 7 nucleotides line up with TRBD1. Germline loops: CDR1 SGHNT, CDR2 YYREEE (reference sequence). J gave up 1 base and V 4 bases, and 7 bases lay outside the gene matches. CDR3 length: 16 residues. Written as DNA, the CDR3 is TGTGCCAGCAGCGGCGGACAGGCGGGGAACACCGGGGAGCTGTTTTTT. Its translation: CASSGGQAGNTGELFF.

The rearrangement uses TRBV10-3 and TRBJ2-5; 9 positions agree with TRBD1. Germline CDR1 and CDR2: ENHRY and SYGVKD. Trimming at V came to 4 bases and at J to 7 bases, leaving 13 bases not matched to a gene. The CDR3 contains 16 residues. In DNA, the CDR3 is TGTGCCATCAGTGCGTGGGACAGGGCGTATAGCGGGACCCAGTACTTC. This translates into CAISAWDRAYSGTQYF.

A note on this clone: Additional DNA sequences in this sample encode the identical CDR3. The chain carries TRBV27 and TRBJ1-1, with D unclear. V was cut by 2 bases and J by 0 bases, with 7 bases left in between. The CDR3 has 14 residues. Germline lookup yields CDR1 MNHEY and CDR2 SMNVEV (reference sequence). CDR3 nucleotides: TGTGCCAGCAGTTTAGGGCCCATGAACACTGAAGCTTTCTTT. Its protein is CASSLGPMNTEAFF.

The chain is built from TRBV5-1 and TRBJ2-5, with a tentative D call TRBD2 (6 bases). Trimming removed 5 bases at V and 1 base at J, with 9 bases between. The CDR3 length is 13 residues. CDR1 SGHRS and CDR2 YFSETQ come from the germline V gene. The CDR3 DNA sequence: TGCGCCAGCAGAGGGACTGGCCAAGAGACCCAGTACTTC. Translating it yields CASRGTGQETQYF.

With respect to this clone: This sample includes further DNA sequences coding for the same CDR3. The V call is TRBV5-1, the J call TRBJ2-7; weak D call: TRBD2 (7 bases). This CDR3 region has 14 residues. The germline V gene has CDR1 SGHRS and CDR2 YFSETQ. Trimming pared 4 bases from V and 4 bases from J, leaving 15 bases between. The chain's CDR3 is CASSRSGGSYEQYF. In DNA, the CDR3 is TGCGCCAGCAGCCGGTCGGGGGGCTCTTACGAGCAGTACTTC.

The chain links TRBV5-4 to TRBJ2-1; 9 positions agree with TRBD1. Germline V gene lookup returns CDR1 SGHNT and CDR2 YYREEE (reference sequence). The V gene end was trimmed by 3 bases and the J gene end by 1 base; junction bases not matched to a gene: 11. The CDR3 sequence is 18 residues long. CDR3 residues: CASSSGGRQGESYNEQFF. CDR3 DNA sequence: TGTGCCAGCAGCTCCGGAGGCCGACAGGGGGAATCCTACAATGAGCAGTTCTTC. The full variable domain, in which reference TRBV5-4 and TRBJ2-1 provide the parts outside the CDR3, is ETGVTQSPTHLIKTRGQQVTLRCSSQSGHNTVSWYQQALGQGPQFIFQYYREEENGRGNFPPRFSGLQFPNYSSELNVNALELDDSALYLCASSSGGRQGESYNEQFFGPGTRLTVL.

This clone was counted a single time. The rearrangement joins TRBV19 to TRBJ1-2, with 8 bases aligning to TRBD1. The CDR3 is 13 residues long. V dropped 9 bases and J dropped 7; count of bases not matched to a gene: 10. Germline-derived CDR1 and CDR2 are LNHDA and SQIVND (reference sequence). The CDR3 here is CASRRGGTGGYTF. The DNA for the CDR3 is TGTGCCAGCAGACGCGGGGGGACAGGTGGCTACACCTTC.

The genes are TRBV10-3 and TRBJ2-5, with a possible D match to TRBD1 (6 bases). CDR1 is ENHRY, CDR2 SYGVKD, per germline. The V end lost 7 bases, the J end lost 3 bases, and 12 bases lay between the germline ends. The CDR3 contains 13 residues. For the CDR3, the DNA is TGTGCCATCAATACAGGGACCGAAGAGACCCAGTACTTC. The encoded protein is CAINTGTEETQYF.

The rearrangement uses TRBV10-3 and TRBJ1-2, with TRBD1 matching over 12 bases. This CDR3 region has 15 residues. Germline CDR1 ENHRY, CDR2 SYGVKD. V dropped 1 base and J dropped 6; count of bases not matched to a gene: 3. CDR3 bases: TGTGCCATCAGTGAGTGGGACAGGGGGCGAGATGGCTACACCTTC. Its translation is CAISEWDRGRDGYTF.

This chain uses TRBV28 with TRBJ1-2, with D possibly being TRBD1 (6 bases). CDR1 and CDR2 (germline): MDHEN, SYDVKM. The ends were cut back, 11 bases at V and 0 bases at J, with 13 bases in the middle. The CDR3 spans 13 residues. The CDR3 DNA follows: TGTGCCGCGAGGGGGGAGACTAACTATGGCTACACCTTC. Amino acid sequence: CAARGETNYGYTF.

This chain uses TRBV5-1 with TRBJ2-3, with 9 bases fitting TRBD2. The germline V gene encodes CDR1 SGHRS and CDR2 YFSETQ. The CDR3 has 15 amino acids. Trimming at V came to 6 bases and at J to 2 bases, leaving 7 bases not matched to a gene. The DNA for the CDR3 is TGCGCCAGCACCCCGGGACTAGCAGACACAGATACGCAGTATTTT. This gives the protein CASTPGLADTDTQYF. Full variable domain (remainder filled in from reference TRBV5-1 and TRBJ2-3): KAGVTQTPRYLIKTRGQQVTLSCSPISGHRSVSWYQQTPGQGLQFLFEYFSETQRNKGNFPGRFSGRQFSNSRSEMNVSTLELGDSALYLCASTPGLADTDTQYFGPGTRLTVL.

The chain joins TRBV5-6 to TRBJ1-1; D remains ambiguous. Trimming shortened V by 0 bases and J by 6 bases, and 15 bases separated the two germline ends. The CDR3 is 15 residues long. CDR1 and CDR2 from the germline V gene are SGHDT and YYEEEE. The CDR3 bases are TGTGCCAGCAGCTTGGGGGCCTACTTGTGGGCTGAAGCTTTCTTT. This codes for CASSLGAYLWAEAFF.

This chain connects TRBV10-3 to TRBJ1-4; 7 positions match TRBD1. Trimming removed 11 bases from V and 5 bases from J; junction bases left unmatched: 5. Looked up from germline, CDR1 is ENHRY and CDR2 is SYGVKD. This CDR3 is 12 amino acids long. The CDR3 nucleotides are TGTGCCGCGGGACAGCCCAATGAAAAACTGTTTTTT. It specifies CAAGQPNEKLFF.

This clone has a single count. V and J are TRBV10-3 and TRBJ2-1; 8 bases are shared with TRBD1. Germline lookup yields CDR1 ENHRY and CDR2 SYGVKD. The V segment lost 7 bases and the J segment 12 bases; nucleotides outside the gene matches: 11. This CDR3 contains 13 residues. The DNA of the CDR3 is TGTGCCATCACTCCGGGACAGGAAATTGGGCAGTTCTTC. This encodes CAITPGQEIGQFF.

CDR3 amino acids: CASSSHAAVNSPLHF. In DNA, the CDR3 is TGTGCCAGCAGCTCCCACGCGGCGGTTAATTCACCCCTCCACTTT. The chain has TRBV11-2 and TRBJ1-6; D call uncertain. Trimming stripped 4 bases from V and 6 bases from J, with 13 bases between. The CDR3 contains 15 residues. Per germline, CDR1 SGHAT and CDR2 FQNNGV. Supplemented by reference TRBV11-2 and TRBJ1-6, the full variable domain reads EAGVAQSPRYKIIEKRQSVAFWCNPISGHATLYWYQQILGQGPKLLIQFQNNGVVDDSQLPKDRFSAERLKGVDSTLKIQPAKLEDSAVYLCASSSHAAVNSPLHFGNGTRLTVT.

J is TRBJ2-5 and V is TRBV30; 7 bases match TRBD2. Trimming removed 4 bases from V and 7 bases from J; junction bases left unmatched: 15. Germline V lookup: CDR1 GTSNPN, CDR2 SVGIG (reference sequence). This CDR3 comprises 15 residues. The CDR3 nucleotides read TGTGCCTGGACGGAGCGGGGTCGCCTCTCGAGGACCCAGTACTTC. It yields the protein CAWTERGRLSRTQYF. Filled out from reference TRBV30 and TRBJ2-5, the complete variable domain reads SQTIHQWPATLVQPVGSPLSLECTVEGTSNPNLYWYRQAAGRGLQLLFYSVGIGQISSEVPQNLSASRPQDRQFILSSKKLLLSDSGFYLCAWTERGRLSRTQYFGPGTRLLVL.

The CDR3 DNA is TGCGCCAGCAGTGAGCCGCCAGTGGGGCGTTACGAGCAGTACTTC. Translating gives CASSEPPVGRYEQYF. The chain is built from TRBV10-2 and TRBJ2-7; D is possibly TRBD1 (5 bases). The V end lost 2 bases, the J end lost 4 bases, and 15 bases lay between the germline ends. CDR3 length: 15 amino acids. Germline lookup yields CDR1 WSHSY and CDR2 SAAADI.

This clone was recorded only once. J is TRBJ1-4 and V is TRBV2; no clear D gene. The CDR3 contains 15 residues. The V end was cut by 3 bases, the J end by 5 bases, with 13 bases between. Germline loops: CDR1 SNHLY, CDR2 FYNNEI. The CDR3 here is CASSETPVQNEKLFF. CDR3 nucleotides: TGTGCCAGCAGTGAGACCCCAGTTCAAAATGAAAAACTGTTTTTT.

The V gene is TRBV30, the J gene TRBJ2-3; 10 nucleotides align to TRBD2. This CDR3 comprises 14 residues. V was clipped by 4 bases and J by 10 bases; unmatched bases: 11. Germline CDR1 is GTSNPN and CDR2 is SVGIG (reference sequence). CDR3 amino acids: CAWTFSGGAQAQYF. DNA for the CDR3: TGTGCCTGGACGTTCAGCGGGGGGGCTCAGGCGCAGTATTTT. Filled out from reference TRBV30 and TRBJ2-3, the complete variable domain reads SQTIHQWPATLVQPVGSPLSLECTVEGTSNPNLYWYRQAAGRGLQLLFYSVGIGQISSEVPQNLSASRPQDRQFILSSKKLLLSDSGFYLCAWTFSGGAQAQYFGPGTRLTVL.

This clone occurred once. The CDR3 loop is CAWSLAGLLATNEKLFF. CDR3 bases: TGTGCCTGGAGTTTGGCAGGCTTACTTGCAACTAATGAAAAACTGTTTTTT. The chain uses TRBV30 and TRBJ1-4; no clear D gene. The germline V gene encodes CDR1 GTSNPN and CDR2 SVGIG (reference sequence). This CDR3 contains 17 residues. Trimming pared 2 bases from V and 0 bases from J, leaving 16 bases between.

The chain has TRBV5-4 and TRBJ1-1, with TRBD1 matching over 7 bases. Germline loops: CDR1 SGHNT, CDR2 YYREEE (reference sequence). This CDR3 region has 13 residues. The junction had 7 bases not matched to a gene; V was cut back by 4 bases and J by 7 bases. This CDR3 reads CASSVGQASEAFF. In DNA, the CDR3 is TGTGCCAGCAGCGTAGGACAGGCGAGTGAAGCTTTCTTT.

This chain links TRBV9 with TRBJ2-1; 9 positions agree with TRBD1. The CDR3 extends over 13 amino acids. J was trimmed by 13 bases and V by 3 bases; bases with no gene match: 8. From germline, CDR1 is SGDLS and CDR2 YYNGEE. The CDR3: CASSAPQGAHQFF. DNA of the CDR3: TGTGCCAGCAGCGCCCCACAGGGGGCCCATCAGTTCTTC.

The chain carries TRBV7-2 and TRBJ1-2, with TRBD1 matching over 8 bases. Per germline, CDR1 SGHTA and CDR2 FQGNSA. After removal of 5 bases from V and 4 bases from J, the junction contained 12 bases not matched to a gene. This CDR3 has 16 amino acids. In DNA form, the CDR3 reads TGTGCCAGCAGCCCGGCAGGGGGCCCCTACGGCTATGGCTACACCTTC. Its protein is CASSPAGGPYGYGYTF.

This rearrangement joins TRBV28 to TRBJ2-1; 8 nucleotides align to TRBD2. Trimming at V came to 3 bases and at J to 7 bases, leaving 8 bases not matched to a gene. CDR3 length: 15 residues. Germline CDR1 MDHEN, CDR2 SYDVKM. CDR3 coding DNA: TGTGCCAGCAGTTTTGCCGGGGGGGCTGGGAATGAGCAGTTCTTC. This codes for CASSFAGGAGNEQFF.

The count of this clone is one. The V gene is TRBV13, the J gene TRBJ2-1, with 10 bases matching TRBD2. The germline CDR1 and CDR2 sequences are PRHDT and FYEKMQ (reference sequence). V gave up 2 bases and J gave up 7 bases; unmatched junction bases: 14. The CDR3 totals 18 residues. The CDR3 is CASSLRQGRLAGVNEQFF. In DNA form, the CDR3 reads TGTGCCAGCAGCTTACGGCAGGGGCGGCTAGCGGGAGTAAATGAGCAGTTCTTC.